This passage covers 22 T cell receptor beta chains from one sample sequenced in a study of T cell clonotyping in hematopoietic cell transplantation. The time point denotes: recipient sample about 28 days before transplant, after cytoreduction. The table came from immunoSEQ multiplex PCR; TCRdb's copy has only in-frame clones and leaves some out. This sample has roughly 30,000 clones, with about 92% found just once. The material was peripheral blood mononuclear cells, obtained before stem cell transplant. These TCRs come from a man aged 50 to 59 with acute myeloid leukemia. Some clones in this sample may be carry-over from other donors' samples.

Only one count was recorded for this clone. The V and J genes are TRBV5-4 and TRBJ2-5, with 11 positions matching TRBD2. The CDR3 has 14 amino acids. Trimming took 0 bases from V and 5 from J; bases not matched to a gene: 0. Germline assignment: CDR1 SGHNT and CDR2 YYREEE (reference sequence). The CDR3 region is CASSLGLAGETQYF. The CDR3 DNA is TGTGCCAGCAGCTTGGGACTAGCGGGGGAGACCCAGTACTTC.

As regards this clone: This specimen includes other DNA sequences encoding the same CDR3. The chain has TRBV5-6 and TRBJ2-6, with unresolved D. Germline V lookup: CDR1 SGHDT, CDR2 YYEEEE. This CDR3 is 13 amino acids long. Trimming stripped 4 bases from V and 4 bases from J, with 6 bases between. The CDR3 reads CASSTAGANVLTF. CDR3 in DNA: TGTGCCAGCAGCACCGCGGGGGCCAACGTCCTGACTTTC.

The genes are TRBV28 and TRBJ2-7; TRBD1 or TRBD2 may be the D gene (5 bases each). Germline CDR1 reads MDHEN; CDR2 reads SYDVKM. The CDR3 contains 15 residues. Trimming removed 7 bases from V and 1 base from J, with 17 bases in between. The chain's CDR3 is CASTDSGAKSYEQYF. The CDR3, as DNA: TGTGCCAGCACCGACTCCGGGGCAAAGTCCTACGAGCAGTACTTC.

V and J are TRBV25-1 and TRBJ2-5; D is possibly TRBD1 (6 bases). The CDR3 consists of 16 residues. The V end was cut by 1 base, the J end by 0 bases, with 12 bases between. Germline lookup yields CDR1 MGHDK and CDR2 SYGVNS. CDR3: CASSEFRTAYQETQYF. The CDR3 DNA reads as TGTGCCAGCAGTGAATTTAGGACAGCATACCAAGAGACCCAGTACTTC.

The chain carries TRBV19 and TRBJ2-1; possible D gene TRBD2, 7 bases. Germline V gives CDR1 LNHDA, CDR2 SQIVND (reference sequence). The CDR3 spans 15 residues. Trimming shortened V by 7 bases and J by 6 bases, and 19 bases separated the two germline ends. The CDR3 loop reads CASTWGGARFNEQFF. CDR3 coding DNA: TGTGCCAGTACCTGGGGGGGGGCTCGTTTCAATGAGCAGTTCTTC.

V usage is TRBV2 and J usage is TRBJ1-4; TRBD1 matches at 7 bases. The germline V gene has CDR1 SNHLY and CDR2 FYNNEI. The trim removed 1 base at V and 5 bases at J, leaving 4 bases unmatched. The CDR3 spans 15 residues. This CDR3 is CASSEDRGGNEKLFF. As DNA, the CDR3 is TGTGCCAGCAGTGAAGACAGGGGCGGCAATGAAAAACTGTTTTTT. Combining the CDR3 with reference TRBV2 and TRBJ1-4 gives the whole variable domain EPEVTQTPSHQVTQMGQEVILRCVPISNHLYFYWYRQILGQKVEFLVSFYNNEISEKSEIFDDQFSVERPDGSNFTLKIRSTKLEDSAMYFCASSEDRGGNEKLFFGSGTQLSVL.

This clone was picked up one time. The V and J genes are TRBV4-2 and TRBJ1-2; TRBD1 is a possible D gene (5 bases). V was shortened by 0 bases and J by 8 bases, with 22 bases between the two germline ends. The CDR3 contains 17 residues. Germline loops: CDR1 LGHNA, CDR2 YNFKEQ. The CDR3, as DNA: TGTGCCAGCAGCCAAGATCTTTTGGGGGTACGGTCCGGGGGCTACACCTTC. Protein product: CASSQDLLGVRSGGYTF.

The chain couples TRBV11-2 to TRBJ2-7; possible D gene TRBD1, 7 bases. CDR1 and CDR2 from the germline V gene are SGHAT and FQNNGV. V gave up 4 bases and J gave up 2 bases, with 15 bases separating them. The CDR3 totals 15 residues. CDR3 nucleotides: TGTGCCAGCAGCTCACTGACAGGGAGGCCCTACGAGCAGTACTTC. Protein sequence: CASSSLTGRPYEQYF.

The genes are TRBV5-1 and TRBJ2-5, with D unclear. CDR3 size: 12 residues. V lost 5 bases and J 4 bases, leaving 9 bases between the germline ends. Germline lookup yields CDR1 SGHRS and CDR2 YFSETQ. CDR3 sequence reads: CASSSYGETQYF. The DNA for the CDR3 is TGCGCCAGCAGTTCCTATGGAGAGACCCAGTACTTC.

The chain joins TRBV28 to TRBJ1-5, with 11 bases lining up with TRBD1. Per the germline V gene, CDR1 is MDHEN and CDR2 is SYDVKM. After removal of 6 bases from V and 5 bases from J, the junction contained 6 bases not matched to a gene. The CDR3 consists of 15 residues. The CDR3 DNA sequence: TGTGCCAGCAGCTCCCGGGACAGGGGGGATCAGCCCCAGCATTTT. Protein product: CASSSRDRGDQPQHF.

The chain has TRBV5-4 and TRBJ2-5, with TRBD2 identical over 10 bases. CDR1 and CDR2 from the germline V gene are SGHNT and YYREEE (reference sequence). The CDR3 sequence is 17 residues long. With 6 bases clipped from V and 5 bases from J, the junction kept 16 bases outside the gene matches. CDR3: CASMGRKQRGGGETQYF. The CDR3 nucleotides are TGTGCCAGCATGGGGCGCAAACAGCGGGGGGGCGGTGAGACCCAGTACTTC.

The chain uses TRBV7-9 and TRBJ1-1; D not certain. The CDR3 runs to 13 residues. V was shortened by 5 bases and J by 1 base, with 8 bases between the two germline ends. Germline CDR1 is SEHNR and CDR2 is FQNEAQ (reference sequence). This CDR3 reads CASSPVSNTEAFF. The CDR3 DNA reads TGTGCCAGCAGCCCTGTCTCGAACACTGAAGCTTTCTTT.

This chain uses TRBV7-2 with TRBJ2-5, with a possible D match to TRBD2 (5 bases). The CDR3 contains 13 residues. Germline CDR1 reads SGHTA; CDR2 reads FQGNSA. V was pared by 1 base and J by 5 bases, with 8 bases between. The CDR3, as DNA: TGTGCCAGCAGCTTAGAATGGAGGGAGACCCAGTACTTC. Translation: CASSLEWRETQYF.

This clone was detected a few times. This sequence joins TRBV7-9 and TRBJ2-7; maybe TRBD2 (6 bases). The length of the CDR3 is 14 residues. Germline lookup yields CDR1 SEHNR and CDR2 FQNEAQ (reference sequence). Trimming removed 4 bases from V and 7 bases from J, with 17 bases in between. CDR3 DNA: TGTGCCAGCAGCTCTCCCTTGATCCGGGGGGAGCAGTACTTC. Translation gives CASSSPLIRGEQYF.

The V and J genes are TRBV4-1 and TRBJ2-6; D is unresolved. The V and J ends lost 0 bases and 0 bases respectively, with 9 bases between them. Germline-derived CDR1 and CDR2 are MGHRA and YSYEKL. This CDR3 is built from 17 residues. DNA for the CDR3: TGCGCCAGCAGCCAAGATCCGGTTAGCTCTGGGGCCAACGTCCTGACTTTC. Its protein is CASSQDPVSSGANVLTF.

In DNA form, the CDR3 reads TGTGCCAGCAGTCGTACGAGGGGCGCAAACAATCAGCCCCAGCATTTT. Its protein is CASSRTRGANNQPQHF. The chain employs TRBV28 and TRBJ1-5, with a tentative D call TRBD1 (5 bases). The CDR3 is made up of 16 amino acids. The V end lost 5 bases, the J end lost 3 bases, and 17 bases lay between the germline ends. Germline V gene lookup returns CDR1 MDHEN and CDR2 SYDVKM.

This chain joins TRBV18 and TRBJ2-5; 9 positions match TRBD1. J was trimmed by 2 bases and V by 6 bases; bases with no gene match: 4. Germline loops: CDR1 KGHSH, CDR2 LQKENI. The CDR3 is 14 residues long. The CDR3 loop reads CASSMDRGQETQYF. As DNA, the CDR3 is TGTGCCAGCTCCATGGACAGGGGTCAAGAGACCCAGTACTTC.

J is TRBJ2-5 and V is TRBV5-1; 11 positions match TRBD2. Germline CDR1 SGHRS, CDR2 YFSETQ. V was clipped by 4 bases and J by 1 base; unmatched bases: 6. The CDR3 loop spans 16 amino acids. The CDR3 coding sequence is TGCGCCAGCAGCAGCCAGCTAGCGGGAGGCCAAGAGACCCAGTACTTC. This encodes CASSSQLAGGQETQYF. The whole variable domain, filled in from reference TRBV5-1 and TRBJ2-5, reads KAGVTQTPRYLIKTRGQQVTLSCSPISGHRSVSWYQQTPGQGLQFLFEYFSETQRNKGNFPGRFSGRQFSNSRSEMNVSTLELGDSALYLCASSSQLAGGQETQYFGPGTRLLVL.

V usage is TRBV5-1 and J usage is TRBJ1-1, with 8 bases identical to TRBD1. J gave up 4 bases and V 0 bases, and 5 bases lay outside the gene matches. The length of the CDR3 is 15 residues. Looked up from germline, CDR1 is SGHRS and CDR2 is YFSETQ. Written as DNA, the CDR3 is TGCGCCAGCAGCTTGGGTCCAGGGGGCTTCACTGAAGCTTTCTTT. This sequence encodes CASSLGPGGFTEAFF.

J is TRBJ1-4 and V is TRBV19, with D maybe TRBD1 (5 bases). From germline, CDR1 is LNHDA and CDR2 SQIVND (reference sequence). Deletions cut 8 bases from V and 8 bases from J, with 9 bases between. CDR3 length: 11 amino acids. The CDR3 bases are TGTGCCAGTGGCAGGGTGGAAAAACTGTTTTTT. It translates to CASGRVEKLFF.

V and J are TRBV5-1 and TRBJ2-7; 8 bases are shared with TRBD2. Germline CDR1 SGHRS, CDR2 YFSETQ. V dropped 5 bases and J dropped 3; count of bases not matched to a gene: 10. The length of the CDR3 is 15 residues. CDR3 sequence: CASSLSGGLIYEQYF. The CDR3 DNA sequence: TGCGCCAGCAGTCTGAGCGGGGGTCTAATCTACGAGCAGTACTTC.

This chain uses TRBV2 with TRBJ2-3; 12 positions match TRBD2. V trimming: 6 bases; J trimming: 6 bases; junction bases outside the gene matches: 7. Germline-derived CDR1 and CDR2 are SNHLY and FYNNEI. This CDR3 contains 15 residues. The CDR3 protein is CASRPGLAGFDTQYF. CDR3 nucleotides: TGTGCCAGCAGACCTGGACTAGCGGGATTTGATACGCAGTATTTT.